The 12 T cell receptor beta chains presented below share a single source sample, sequenced in a study of T cells in Graves' hyperthyroidism and ophthalmopathy. From RNA transcripts, TCR beta CDR3 regions were amplified. A first-round RT-PCR of the TCR CDR3 used the HTBI primer set. In TCRdb, the multiplex PCR reads were re-called with MiXCR into one record per CDR3 protein. The sample records hundreds of thousands of distinct CDR3 sequences, approximately 21% being singletons. Sequenced material: blood. The source is a young man with Graves' ophthalmopathy.

This clonotype has just a few counts. The gene calls are TRBV3-1 and TRBJ2-1; D remains ambiguous. Germline assignment: CDR1 LGHDT and CDR2 YNNKEL (reference sequence). Deletions cut 1 base from V and 9 bases from J, with 4 bases between. The CDR3 extends over 11 amino acids. The CDR3 DNA is TGTGCCAGCAGCCAAGGGATTGAGCAGTTCTTC. This encodes CASSQGIEQFF.

This clonotype occurred a few times. The chain carries TRBV5-1 and TRBJ1-4, with D perhaps TRBD1 (6 bases). CDR1 and CDR2 (germline): SGHRS, YFSETQ. CDR3 length: 15 residues. V gave up 1 base and J gave up 8 bases, with 15 bases separating them. The CDR3 DNA is TGCGCCAGCAGCTTGATGACAGGCCTTGCGGAAAAACTGTTTTTT. Protein: CASSLMTGLAEKLFF.

The rearrangement uses TRBV24-1 and TRBJ1-1; perhaps TRBD1 as D (6 bases). The germline V and J ends were trimmed by 6 bases and 1 base, with 8 bases remaining between them. Germline V CDR1 and CDR2: KGHDR, SFDVKD. This CDR3 spans 13 amino acids. For the CDR3, the DNA is TGTGCCACCAGTACAGGGAGGAACACTGAAGCTTTCTTT. The encoded protein is CATSTGRNTEAFF.

The chain links TRBV19 to TRBJ2-7, with a weak D call TRBD2 (5 bases). The length of the CDR3 is 13 residues. With 9 bases removed from V and 4 bases from J, the gap between germline ends came to 16 bases. CDR1 is LNHDA and CDR2 is SQIVND in the germline V gene (reference sequence). Here the CDR3 DNA reads TGTGCCAGAGGACTGCTTGAAGCGTACGAGCAGTACTTC. This translates into CARGLLEAYEQYF. Supplemented by reference TRBV19 and TRBJ2-7, the full variable domain reads DGGITQSPKYLFRKEGQNVTLSCEQNLNHDAMYWYRQDPGQGLRLIYYSQIVNDFQKGDIAEGYSVSREKKESFPLTVTSAQKNPTAFYLCARGLLEAYEQYFGPGTRLTVT.

This clonotype was counted ten times or more. This sequence joins TRBV12-3 or TRBV12-4 and TRBJ1-4; 7 bases agree with TRBD1. The CDR3 runs 14 residues. With V trimmed by 3 bases and J by 8 bases, 6 bases remained unmatched. CDR3: CASSLSQGQEKLFF. DNA for the CDR3: TGTGCCAGCAGTTTGTCTCAGGGACAGGAAAAACTGTTTTTT.

In nucleotides, the CDR3 is TGTGCCATCAGTGAAAGGGTCATGAACACTGAAGCTTTCTTT. Translation gives CAISERVMNTEAFF. The rearrangement joins TRBV10-3 to TRBJ1-1; no firm D call. CDR1 and CDR2 from the germline V gene are ENHRY and SYGVKD. The V gene lost 3 bases and the J gene lost 0 bases, with 8 bases spanning the gap. The CDR3 totals 14 residues.

The J gene is TRBJ1-3, the V gene TRBV4-1; D not certain. The length of the CDR3 is 16 residues. Trimming took 1 base from V and 0 from J, leaving 10 bases between them. Germline CDR1 MGHRA, CDR2 YSYEKL. In DNA, the CDR3 is TGCGCCAGCAGCCAAGGCACCAGGATCTCTGGAAACACCATATATTTT. It specifies CASSQGTRISGNTIYF.

This clonotype was seen only a few times. This sequence joins TRBV12-3 or TRBV12-4 and TRBJ2-2; TRBD1 matches at 8 bases. The CDR3 contains 17 residues. V lost 5 bases and J lost 4; bases outside the gene matches: 12. The CDR3 coding sequence is TGTGCCAGCAGTCGACGAACCGGACAGGGTAGCACCGGGGAGCTGTTTTTT. It is translated as CASSRRTGQGSTGELFF.

The rearrangement links TRBV6-5 to TRBJ2-1, with D perhaps matching TRBD1 or TRBD2 (5 bases each). Germline V lookup: CDR1 MNHEY, CDR2 SVGAGI. V was trimmed by 0 bases and J by 1 base, leaving 7 bases between them. This CDR3 has 15 residues. The CDR3: CASSYSWGSYNEQFF. CDR3 in DNA: TGTGCCAGCAGTTACTCATGGGGGTCCTACAATGAGCAGTTCTTC.

This chain links TRBV5-4 with TRBJ2-5; D may match TRBD1 or TRBD2 (6 bases each). CDR1 is SGHNT and CDR2 is YYREEE in the germline V gene (reference sequence). The CDR3 has 15 amino acids. The V gene lost 4 bases and the J gene lost 5 bases, with 18 bases spanning the gap. In DNA form, the CDR3 reads TGTGCCAGCAGCCGCTCCGGGGGCCCTGGGGAGACCCAGTACTTC. Translation gives CASSRSGGPGETQYF.

The rearrangement joins TRBV6-1 to TRBJ1-2; no clear D gene. The CDR3 is 13 residues long. V was trimmed by 6 bases and J by 3 bases, leaving 11 bases between them. Per germline, CDR1 MNHNS and CDR2 SASEGT. In DNA, the CDR3 is TGTGCCAGCAGCCTGGACGGATACTATGGCTACACCTTC. This translates into CASSLDGYYGYTF.

V and J are TRBV12-3 or TRBV12-4 and TRBJ1-4, with a weak D call TRBD1 (5 bases). V was cut by 6 bases and J by 8 bases, with 19 bases left in between. The CDR3 sequence is 15 residues long. The CDR3 DNA follows: TGTGCCAGCAGCCCTGGGGGGATTACCCGAGAAAAACTGTTTTTT. Its translation is CASSPGGITREKLFF.